This TCR beta chain was captured in a study of early T cells in non-severe SARS-CoV-2 infection. At the level of the study: Sequenced material consisted of bulk RNA (from unsorted whole blood), and chains were unpaired.

Findings and caveats of the study: Using VDJdb, the matching emphasized anti-spike CD8 responses while missing private and CD4 specificities.

This CDR3 spans 14 amino acids. Trimming took 0 bases from V and 5 from J, leaving 11 bases between them. CDR1 is SGDLS and CDR2 is YYNGEE in the germline V gene. Unique molecular identifiers were added to individual cDNA molecules. MiXCR, run by TCRdb on the 5' RACE reads, gives a single entry per CDR3 protein. The repertoire holds around 99,000 distinct CDR3 sequences, with 8.5% to 14% as singletons. This clonotype was seen ten or more times. As yet, its antigen is unknown. Sequences were obtained from whole blood. The V gene is TRBV9, the J gene TRBJ1-1; D remains ambiguous. The TCR originated in an adult who was a healthcare worker with PCR-confirmed SARS-CoV-2 infection or an uninfected control (not recorded which). The CDR3 DNA is TGTGCCAGCAGCGTAGAAGGGAGGTCGACTGAAGCTTTCTTT. This translates into CASSVEGRSTEAFF. The whole variable domain, filled in from reference TRBV9 and TRBJ1-1, reads DSGVTQTPKHLITATGQRVTLRCSPRSGDLSVYWYQQSLDQGLQFLIQYYNGEERAKGNILERFSAQQFPDLHSELNLSSLELGDSALYFCASSVEGRSTEAFFGQGTRLTVV.